Following are 15 T cell receptor beta chains from one sample sequenced in a study of blood T cell repertoires in COVID-19. Clones were read by immunoSEQ multiplex PCR, and TCRdb kept only the in-frame ones, dropping some. The sample lists around 62,000 clones, roughly 83% occurring once. The source material was peripheral blood. The receptor set was obtained from a man in his fifties or sixties with active COVID-19.

The chain recombines TRBV6-2 or TRBV6-3 with TRBJ2-7, with D maybe TRBD2 (6 bases). The V end lost 7 bases, the J end lost 0 bases, and 13 bases lay between the germline ends. This CDR3 region has 14 residues. Germline-derived CDR1 and CDR2 are MNHEY and SVGEGT. CDR3 sequence reads: CASTPAGSSYEQYF. As DNA, the CDR3 is TGTGCCAGCACCCCCGCCGGGAGCTCCTACGAGCAGTACTTC.

The chain employs TRBV5-1 and TRBJ2-1, with 10 bases fitting TRBD2. CDR3 length: 18 residues. The ends lost 4 bases at V and 0 bases at J; junction bases unmatched: 10. Per the germline V gene, CDR1 is SGHRS and CDR2 is YFSETQ. CDR3 protein: CASSAKLAGPSSYNEQFF. Written as DNA, the CDR3 is TGCGCCAGCAGCGCGAAACTAGCGGGGCCCAGCTCCTACAATGAGCAGTTCTTC.

V gene TRBV11-2 combines with J gene TRBJ2-2; 7 bases agree with TRBD1. Unmatched junction bases numbered 6, after V lost 4 bases and J lost 7 bases. The CDR3 runs 14 residues. Germline values: CDR1 SGHAT, CDR2 FQNNGV. Here the CDR3 DNA reads TGTGCCAGCAGCTCCGTCAGGGGGTACGGGGAGCTGTTTTTT. Protein product: CASSSVRGYGELFF. Based on the CDR3 plus reference TRBV11-2 and TRBJ2-2, the full variable domain is EAGVAQSPRYKIIEKRQSVAFWCNPISGHATLYWYQQILGQGPKLLIQFQNNGVVDDSQLPKDRFSAERLKGVDSTLKIQPAKLEDSAVYLCASSSVRGYGELFFGEGSRLTVL.

The V call is TRBV5-1, the J call TRBJ2-7; D might be TRBD1 (5 bases). Trimming cost V 1 base and J 6 bases, with 17 bases left between them. The CDR3 covers 15 residues. Looked up from germline, CDR1 is SGHRS and CDR2 is YFSETQ. This CDR3 is CASSLNVLAGSEQYF. DNA of the CDR3: TGCGCCAGCAGCTTGAACGTGCTGGCAGGGTCCGAGCAGTACTTC.

The chain links TRBV11-2 to TRBJ2-2, with TRBD1 matching over 11 bases. The CDR3 loop spans 15 amino acids. Losses at the gene ends were 5 bases for V and 6 bases for J; bases not matched to a gene: 5. CDR1 SGHAT and CDR2 FQNNGV come from the germline V gene. The chain's CDR3 is CASSPRDRGAGELFF. CDR3 DNA sequence: TGTGCCAGCAGCCCGCGGGACAGGGGGGCCGGGGAGCTGTTTTTT.

This clone was detected only a few times. The rearrangement uses TRBV12-3 or TRBV12-4 and TRBJ1-1; TRBD1 matches 9 bases. This CDR3 contains 13 residues. Trimming took 5 bases from V and 7 from J; bases not matched to a gene: 5. CDR3 in amino acids: CASSVQGAVEAFF. The CDR3 DNA is TGTGCCAGCAGTGTACAGGGGGCGGTTGAAGCTTTCTTT.

In DNA, the CDR3 is TGTGCCAGCAGTGAGGACAGTCTATTTTCTAGCACAGATACGCAGTATTTT. Translated, it gives CASSEDSLFSSTDTQYF. The chain recombines TRBV6-1 with TRBJ2-3, with TRBD1 as a possible D gene (6 bases). This CDR3 is built from 17 residues. Trimming pared 3 bases from V and 0 bases from J, leaving 16 bases between. Germline V CDR1 and CDR2: MNHNS, SASEGT.

The gene calls are TRBV2 and TRBJ2-3; 7 nucleotides align to TRBD1. V dropped 6 bases and J dropped 4; count of bases not matched to a gene: 7. Germline CDR1 reads SNHLY; CDR2 reads FYNNEI. The CDR3 runs to 14 residues. This chain's CDR3 is CASRTDRVADTQYF. The CDR3 DNA follows: TGTGCCAGCAGGACCGACAGGGTGGCAGATACGCAGTATTTT.

The chain uses TRBV9 and TRBJ1-3, with D possibly TRBD1 on 6 matching bases. Germline CDR1 and CDR2: SGDLS and YYNGEE. The CDR3 has 17 amino acids. Trimming stripped 4 bases from V and 1 base from J, with 18 bases between. The CDR3: CASSPTTGQGSGNTIYF. For the CDR3, the DNA is TGTGCCAGCAGCCCGACCACTGGGCAGGGGTCTGGAAACACCATATATTTT.

The chain joins TRBV3-1 (or the pseudogene TRBV3-2) to TRBJ2-2; TRBD1 aligns across 7 bases. The germline V gene encodes CDR1 LGHDT and CDR2 YNNKEL (reference sequence). Losses at the gene ends were 6 bases for V and 3 bases for J; bases not matched to a gene: 7. The CDR3 has 15 amino acids. The CDR3: CASRVTGSHTGELFF. CDR3 nucleotides: TGTGCCAGCAGAGTGACAGGGTCGCACACCGGGGAGCTGTTTTTT.

The chain is built from TRBV18 and TRBJ2-1; D uncertain. The CDR3 is 15 residues long. V dropped 4 bases and J dropped 2 bases, with 12 bases sitting between them. Per the germline V gene, CDR1 is KGHSH and CDR2 is LQKENI. CDR3: CASSLAATPYNEQFF. CDR3 DNA: TGTGCCAGCTCACTGGCGGCGACGCCCTACAATGAGCAGTTCTTC.

The rearrangement uses TRBV19 and TRBJ2-2, with 15 bases lining up with TRBD2. The germline CDR1 and CDR2 sequences are LNHDA and SQIVND (reference sequence). The length of the CDR3 is 18 residues. V was clipped by 1 base and J by 6 bases; unmatched bases: 6. CDR3 region: CASSIGTSGRVGAGELFF. The CDR3 bases are TGTGCCAGTAGTATAGGGACTAGCGGGAGGGTCGGGGCCGGGGAGCTGTTTTTT.

The V gene is TRBV6-5, the J gene TRBJ2-2; D may be TRBD2 (6 bases). V was pared by 8 bases and J by 3 bases, with 13 bases between. The CDR3 spans 14 residues. Germline CDR1 reads MNHEY; CDR2 reads SVGAGI. CDR3 sequence: CASRSPGDTGELFF. The CDR3 coding sequence is TGTGCCAGCCGATCCCCGGGGGACACCGGGGAGCTGTTTTTT.

V and J are TRBV12-3 or TRBV12-4 and TRBJ1-5, with D uncertain. The ends were cut back, 7 bases at V and 5 bases at J, with 9 bases in the middle. The CDR3 sequence is 12 residues long. The CDR3, as DNA: TGTGCCAGCACTAGCCGGTATCAGCCCCAGCATTTT. Amino acids: CASTSRYQPQHF.

V and J are TRBV4-3 and TRBJ1-2; TRBD1 matches 8 bases. The CDR3 runs 15 residues. The germline gives CDR1 LGHNA, CDR2 YSLEER. Trimming at V came to 2 bases and at J to 6 bases, leaving 8 bases not matched to a gene. CDR3 protein: CASSQPGGSFNGYTF. The CDR3, as DNA: TGCGCCAGCAGCCAACCAGGGGGCAGCTTCAATGGCTACACCTTC.